Shown below are 29 T cell receptor beta chains from a single sample sequenced in a study of shared clonotypes between healthy human individuals. Produced via immunoSEQ multiplex PCR; TCRdb's table is partial and in-frame only. The sample holds roughly 1,600,000 clones; 98% are singletons and the top ten take 0.3% to 0.45%. Specimen: naive CD4+ T cells sorted from blood. The sample's subset: CD45RA+ positively selected. Receptors were obtained from a man between 25 and 39 years old in good health.

V is TRBV7-6 and J is TRBJ2-3; TRBD2 matches at 9 bases. V lost 2 bases to trimming and J lost 3 bases; unmatched junction nucleotides: 9. The length of the CDR3 is 17 residues. Germline V CDR1 and CDR2: SGHVS, FNYEAQ. The chain's CDR3 is CASSLSRLAGNTDTQYF. The CDR3 nucleotides are TGTGCCAGCAGCTTAAGTCGGCTAGCGGGAAATACAGATACGCAGTATTTT. Variable domain in full (rest from reference TRBV7-6 and TRBJ2-3): GAGVSQSPRYKVTKRGQDVALRCDPISGHVSLYWYRQALGQGPEFLTYFNYEAQQDKSGLPNDRFSAERPEGSISTLTIQRTEQRDSAMYRCASSLSRLAGNTDTQYFGPGTRLTVL.

The chain uses TRBV5-1 and TRBJ2-5; 7 nucleotides line up with TRBD1. There are 14 residues in the CDR3. In germline, CDR1 is SGHRS, CDR2 YFSETQ. V lost 4 bases, J lost 4 bases, and 7 bases stayed unmatched. CDR3 nucleotide sequence: TGCGCCAGCAGCCTGGGACAGTTGTCAGAGACCCAGTACTTC. Amino acids: CASSLGQLSETQYF.

J is TRBJ2-7 and V is TRBV5-1; 7 bases agree with TRBD1. J was trimmed by 4 bases and V by 4 bases; bases with no gene match: 8. The CDR3 sequence is 14 residues long. Per germline, CDR1 SGHRS and CDR2 YFSETQ. As DNA, the CDR3 is TGCGCCAGCAGCAGTAGACAGGGTAATTACGAGCAGTACTTC. Protein sequence: CASSSRQGNYEQYF.

V is TRBV14 and J is TRBJ2-7; tentatively, D is TRBD2 (5 bases). Germline V gene sequence: CDR1 SGHDN, CDR2 FVKESK. The CDR3 is made up of 16 amino acids. Trimming pared 0 bases from V and 6 bases from J, leaving 18 bases between. CDR3 coding DNA: TGTGCCAGCAGCCAAGAGTTGACTATTACAGTGTCCGAGCAGTACTTC. Translation gives CASSQELTITVSEQYF.

This clone has just one count. The genes are TRBV18 and TRBJ2-7; D remains unclear. This CDR3 spans 12 amino acids. Trimming took 5 bases from V and 2 from J, leaving 7 bases between them. Germline V gene data show CDR1 as KGHSH and CDR2 as LQKENI. The CDR3 region has the DNA TGTGCCAGCTCATCCGGCCCCTACGAGCAGTACTTC. It translates to CASSSGPYEQYF.

The CDR3, as DNA: TGTGCCAGCAGTTACCGGCGCATGAACACTGAAGCTTTCTTT. As protein: CASSYRRMNTEAFF. The chain joins TRBV6-5 to TRBJ1-1, with D unresolved. CDR3 size: 14 residues. Germline values: CDR1 MNHEY, CDR2 SVGAGI. V was clipped by 2 bases and J by 0 bases, with 7 bases between them.

This clone was detected once. The rearrangement uses TRBV18 and TRBJ2-7; 8 nucleotides align to TRBD1. CDR3 length equals 15 residues. Germline V CDR1 and CDR2: KGHSH, LQKENI. V gave up 5 bases and J gave up 1 base; unmatched junction bases: 7. CDR3 coding DNA: TGTGCCAGCTCAAGGCAGGGGGCGGGATCCTACGAGCAGTACTTC. Its protein product is CASSRQGAGSYEQYF.

Written as DNA, the CDR3 is TGTGCCTGGAGCGCGACCCTCGGGACAGGGGGTTCAAATACGCAGTATTTT. It yields the protein CAWSATLGTGGSNTQYF. This chain joins TRBV30 and TRBJ2-3, with 11 nucleotides matching TRBD1. CDR1 and CDR2 from the germline V gene are GTSNPN and SVGIG (reference sequence). The CDR3 is 17 amino acids. Trimming removed 3 bases from V and 7 bases from J; junction bases left unmatched: 15.

The rearrangement links TRBV29-1 to TRBJ1-2; a weak D match, TRBD1 (5 bases). The V gene's germline CDR1 is SQVTM and CDR2 ANQGSEA. Deletions cut 6 bases from V and 4 bases from J, with 15 bases between. The CDR3 contains 13 residues. CDR3: CSVIKTASYGYTF. CDR3 DNA sequence: TGCAGCGTGATAAAGACAGCTAGCTATGGCTACACCTTC.

The V gene is TRBV6-5, the J gene TRBJ2-1, with 7 bases fitting TRBD2. Germline CDR1 is MNHEY and CDR2 is SVGAGI. CDR3 size: 12 residues. V lost 6 bases and J lost 7; bases outside the gene matches: 3. The chain's CDR3 is CASRAGVNEQFF. DNA for the CDR3: TGTGCCAGCAGGGCGGGAGTGAATGAGCAGTTCTTC.

Points on this clone: In the same sample, other DNA sequences code for this CDR3. J is TRBJ2-7 and V is TRBV6-5; D ambiguous. This CDR3 has 14 amino acids. V dropped 0 bases and J dropped 2 bases, with 8 bases sitting between them. CDR1 MNHEY and CDR2 SVGAGI come from the germline V gene. CDR3 region: CASSYSAGTYEQYF. DNA of the CDR3: TGTGCCAGCAGTTACTCCGCAGGTACCTACGAGCAGTACTTC.

In DNA form, the CDR3 reads TGTGCCAGTACCCCATCCCCACTAGAAGAGCAGTACTTC. Its protein product is CASTPSPLEEQYF. The chain employs TRBV19 and TRBJ2-7; D is perhaps TRBD2 (5 bases). Trimming stripped 7 bases from V and 7 bases from J, with 17 bases between. From germline, CDR1 is LNHDA and CDR2 SQIVND (reference sequence). The CDR3 length is 13 residues. Filled out from reference TRBV19 and TRBJ2-7, the complete variable domain reads DGGITQSPKYLFRKEGQNVTLSCEQNLNHDAMYWYRQDPGQGLRLIYYSQIVNDFQKGDIAEGYSVSREKKESFPLTVTSAQKNPTAFYLCASTPSPLEEQYFGPGTRLTVT.

As for this clone: The junction departs from the called germline gene at one end, perhaps through a read error. The chain employs TRBV27 and TRBJ1-2; D not resolved. CDR3 length: 12 amino acids. CDR1 MNHEY and CDR2 SMNVEV come from the germline V gene (reference sequence). CDR3: CASSLSSAPLSF. CDR3 coding DNA: TGTGCCAGCAGTTTATCGTCAGCTCCCTTAAGCTTC.

The chain uses TRBV6-5 and TRBJ1-1, with D uncertain. There are 14 residues in the CDR3. V lost 2 bases and J 6 bases, leaving 13 bases between the germline ends. Germline V CDR1 and CDR2: MNHEY, SVGAGI. CDR3 DNA: TGTGCCAGCAGTTACCGGACCACCTTCGCTGAAGCTTTCTTT. Translated, it gives CASSYRTTFAEAFF.

V gene TRBV20-1 combines with J gene TRBJ1-1; D possibly corresponds to TRBD1 (5 bases). V was trimmed by 3 bases and J by 12 bases, leaving 14 bases between them. This CDR3 comprises 11 residues. The germline V gene encodes CDR1 DFQATT and CDR2 SNEGSKA (reference sequence). CDR3 sequence reads: CSARDTRSSFF. The CDR3 DNA is TGCAGTGCTAGGGACACCCGTAGCTCTTTCTTT.

The rearrangement uses TRBV18 and TRBJ1-1; maybe TRBD1 (6 bases). The CDR3 has 16 residues. CDR1 KGHSH and CDR2 LQKENI come from the germline V gene. Trimming shortened V by 2 bases and J by 3 bases, and 16 bases separated the two germline ends. The CDR3 reads CASSPVWGGGDTEAFF. The CDR3, as DNA: TGTGCCAGCTCACCAGTCTGGGGGGGCGGAGACACTGAAGCTTTCTTT.

The rearrangement uses TRBV28 and TRBJ1-2; TRBD1 is a possible D gene (5 bases). The length of the CDR3 is 16 residues. Per the germline V gene, CDR1 is MDHEN and CDR2 is SYDVKM. Trimming removed 3 bases at V and 2 bases at J, with 16 bases between. CDR3 DNA sequence: TGTGCCAGCAGTTTGTTCTCTCGGGGGGGGAACTATGGCTACACCTTC. This gives the protein CASSLFSRGGNYGYTF.

The CDR3 DNA reads TGTGCCAGCAGTGTACGACAGAACCGTGAGCAGTTCTTC. This sequence encodes CASSVRQNREQFF. V is TRBV6-1 and J is TRBJ2-1; possibly TRBD1 for D (5 bases). This CDR3 has 13 residues. The V gene's germline CDR1 is MNHNS and CDR2 SASEGT. V lost 4 bases, J lost 9 bases, and 13 bases lay in between.

The chain uses TRBV5-4 and TRBJ2-7; 8 bases match TRBD1. This CDR3 comprises 13 residues. Germline V CDR1 and CDR2: SGHNT, YYREEE (reference sequence). Unmatched junction bases numbered 4, after V lost 3 bases and J lost 5 bases. As DNA, the CDR3 is TGTGCCAGCAGCTCCTGGACAGGGAACGAGCAGTACTTC. As protein: CASSSWTGNEQYF.

The CDR3 DNA reads TGTGCCAGCAGCCCACGGACGGGTTACGAGCAGTACTTC. It translates to CASSPRTGYEQYF. The chain couples TRBV5-8 to TRBJ2-7, with D uncertain. Germline V gives CDR1 SGHTS, CDR2 YDEGEE. This CDR3 comprises 13 residues. V was pared by 4 bases and J by 4 bases, with 12 bases between.

In regard to this clone: An end of the junction differs from the germline gene, which may be a read error. The chain carries TRBV7-6 and TRBJ2-7, with a weak D call TRBD1 (6 bases). CDR1 is SGHVS and CDR2 is FNYEAQ in the germline V gene. The CDR3 contains 14 residues. The CDR3 protein is CASSSGQSSLLLNF. The CDR3 DNA reads as TGTGCCAGCAGCTCCGGACAGAGTTCCCTACTCCTGAACTTC.

The sample holds one count of this clone. This chain uses TRBV5-1 with TRBJ1-1, with D possibly being TRBD1 (5 bases). Trimming shortened V by 0 bases and J by 4 bases, and 13 bases separated the two germline ends. This CDR3 has 15 amino acids. The germline CDR1 and CDR2 sequences are SGHRS and YFSETQ. In DNA form, the CDR3 reads TGCGCCAGCAGCTTGGGGGCAGGGAAGAGCACTGAAGCTTTCTTT. This sequence encodes CASSLGAGKSTEAFF.

The CDR3 nucleotides read TGTGCCAGCAGCTTAGTTTTTAGCGGGAGGTGGGCCGGGGAGCTGTTTTTT. As protein: CASSLVFSGRWAGELFF. The V and J genes are TRBV7-2 and TRBJ2-2; 10 bases agree with TRBD2. The CDR3 is 17 amino acids. The V gene's germline CDR1 is SGHTA and CDR2 FQGNSA. With 1 base clipped from V and 6 bases from J, the junction kept 8 bases outside the gene matches.

The chain joins TRBV29-1 to TRBJ2-2; D unclear. CDR1 and CDR2 (germline): SQVTM, ANQGSEA. There are 14 residues in the CDR3. Trimming pared 6 bases from V and 8 bases from J, leaving 19 bases between. The CDR3 DNA follows: TGCAGCGTAAAAGACTCTGCGAAGGGTGGGGAGCTGTTTTTT. Translated, it gives CSVKDSAKGGELFF.

The rearrangement links TRBV30 to TRBJ2-7; TRBD2 might be the D (5 bases). There are 13 residues in the CDR3. Trimming cost V 2 bases and J 7 bases, with 15 bases left between them. The germline V gene encodes CDR1 GTSNPN and CDR2 SVGIG (reference sequence). CDR3 in amino acids: CAWSPSGSGEQYF. The CDR3 DNA sequence: TGTGCCTGGAGTCCGTCTGGTTCGGGGGAGCAGTACTTC.

The chain is built from TRBV9 and TRBJ2-2, with unresolved D. There are 15 residues in the CDR3. V lost 0 bases to trimming and J lost 8 bases, with 14 bases between them. Germline V gene data show CDR1 as SGDLS and CDR2 as YYNGEE. CDR3 residues: CASSVGQAGVGELFF. CDR3 in DNA: TGTGCCAGCAGCGTAGGACAAGCCGGTGTAGGGGAGCTGTTTTTT.

J is TRBJ2-3 and V is TRBV29-1; D remains unclear. CDR1 and CDR2 from the germline V gene are SQVTM and ANQGSEA. Trimming pared 5 bases from V and 0 bases from J, leaving 9 bases between. This CDR3 is 13 amino acids long. The CDR3 bases are TGCAGCGTTCCTGGCAGTAGCACAGATACGCAGTATTTT. Encoded protein: CSVPGSSTDTQYF.

This clone was observed once. The rearrangement uses TRBV4-1 and TRBJ2-7; 10 positions agree with TRBD2. CDR3 length: 15 amino acids. The V and J ends lost 2 bases and 6 bases, in that order; junction bases with no gene match: 7. Germline CDR1 MGHRA, CDR2 YSYEKL. The CDR3 region is CASSQFLAGVIEQYF. CDR3 nucleotides: TGCGCCAGCAGCCAATTTCTAGCGGGAGTCATCGAGCAGTACTTC.

This chain connects TRBV7-2 to TRBJ2-3; D remains ambiguous. Germline V lookup: CDR1 SGHTA, CDR2 FQGNSA. CDR3 length: 13 residues. Trimming pared 0 bases from V and 4 bases from J, leaving 5 bases between. Here the CDR3 reads CASSLARSDTQYF. The CDR3 nucleotides are TGTGCCAGCAGCTTAGCGCGGTCAGATACGCAGTATTTT.